This TCR beta chain stems from a study of naive and memory T cell subsets. The CDR3 runs 14 residues. CDR1 SGHRS and CDR2 YFSETQ come from the germline V gene. Cells stained for CD3, CD4, CD8, CD45RA, CD27 and viability were sorted into four CD45RA/CD27 subsets. Both TRBC1 and TRBC2 were covered by a beta constant-region primer of two equimolar oligonucleotides. Four rounds of PCR amplified the ligated cDNA using nested alpha and beta constant-region primers plus SP2. TCRdb used MiXCR to reprocess the UMI-ligation and nested PCR reads, holding one entry per CDR3 protein. Here the sample spans 95,000 to 150,000 distinct CDR3 sequences, 30% to 45% being singletons. A note on this clonotype: The germline gene is not matched at one end of the junction; a read error may be the cause.

The receptor's source is a human donor in good health. This rearrangement joins TRBV5-1 to TRBJ2-7; possibly TRBD1 for D (5 bases). Sequences were obtained from central memory CD4+ T cells from blood. As DNA, the CDR3 is TGCGCCAGCAGGTATGACAAGGGGCACTACGAGCAGCACTTC. Its protein is CASRYDKGHYEQHF.